This T cell receptor (beta chain) was captured by sequencing in a study of preoperative IRX-2 immunotherapy in early breast cancer. Treatment given: preoperative locoregional IRX-2 cytokine immunotherapy. Patients received preoperative, locoregional IRX-2 cytokine immunotherapy in a phase Ib study. Germline CDR1 and CDR2: SQVTM and ANQGSEA. The V end was cut by 6 bases, the J end by 5 bases, with 16 bases between. This CDR3 spans 13 amino acids. Clones were read by immunoSEQ multiplex PCR, and TCRdb kept only the in-frame ones, dropping some. The sample shows tens of thousands of clones, roughly four fifths of them seen only once.

The chain is built from TRBV29-1 and TRBJ1-1; the D gene is possibly TRBD1 (5 bases). Source: lymph node tissue, taken after IRX-2 immunotherapy. This receptor was obtained from a human donor with breast cancer. CDR3 protein: CSVRGGWGTEAFF. CDR3 sequence (DNA): TGCAGCGTGAGGGGAGGTTGGGGGACTGAAGCTTTCTTT.